The 15 T cell receptor beta chains below were found in one sample sequenced in a study of cytomegalovirus exposure and HLA in healthy donors. It was with 60 Vbeta and 13 Jbeta primers that the PCR ran. The repertoire was sequenced with immunoSEQ multiplex PCR; TCRdb's copy has only in-frame clones and lacks some. The data hold about 180,000 clones, with about 69% observed a single time. Sequencing used PBMCs. These receptors all stem from a male donor in good health and CMV-seronegative.

This chain connects TRBV4-2 to TRBJ1-2; D ambiguous. The germline CDR1 and CDR2 sequences are LGHNA and YNFKEQ. There are 13 residues in the CDR3. Trimming left V 0 bases short and J 6 bases short, with 8 bases between. The CDR3 sequence: CASSQDFGDGYTF. The DNA for the CDR3 is TGTGCCAGCAGCCAAGATTTCGGGGATGGCTACACCTTC.

The gene calls are TRBV6-5 and TRBJ1-5; 10 positions agree with TRBD1. After removal of 4 bases from V and 2 bases from J, the junction contained 5 bases not matched to a gene. CDR3 size: 16 residues. The germline CDR1 and CDR2 sequences are MNHEY and SVGAGI. CDR3 in DNA: TGTGCCAGCAGTTCGGACAGGGGGTCGGGCAATCAGCCCCAGCATTTT. It encodes CASSSDRGSGNQPQHF.

This clone was seen more than once but under ten times. The chain links TRBV19 to TRBJ2-5; 7 bases fit TRBD1. Germline CDR1 reads LNHDA; CDR2 reads SQIVND (reference sequence). J lost 2 bases, V lost 5 bases, and 2 bases had no gene match. This CDR3 spans 13 amino acids. The CDR3 loop is CASSPGQQETQYF. For the CDR3, the DNA is TGTGCCAGTAGTCCGGGACAGCAAGAGACCCAGTACTTC.

This clone occurred once. The chain recombines TRBV2 with TRBJ2-7, with TRBD1 identical over 9 bases. Germline assignment: CDR1 SNHLY and CDR2 FYNNEI. The trim removed 7 bases at V and 2 bases at J, leaving 9 bases unmatched. There are 15 residues in the CDR3. CDR3 loop: CASTSRGQGTYEQYF. The CDR3, as DNA: TGTGCCAGCACTAGTCGGGGACAGGGAACCTACGAGCAGTACTTC.

This chain uses TRBV6-6 with TRBJ1-1; D ambiguous. CDR3 size: 14 residues. Trimming stripped 1 base from V and 5 bases from J, with 11 bases between. Germline CDR1 and CDR2: MNHNY and SVGAGI (reference sequence). The CDR3 nucleotides are TGTGCCAGCAGTTACTTGGAGGGAAGGACTGAAGCTTTCTTT. Residues: CASSYLEGRTEAFF.

This chain joins TRBV6-1 and TRBJ1-5; 9 bases align to TRBD1. This CDR3 is 15 amino acids long. Germline V gene lookup returns CDR1 MNHNS and CDR2 SASEGT. The V and J ends lost 1 base and 6 bases, in that order; junction bases with no gene match: 4. This CDR3 is CASSEGGTGSQPQHF. In DNA, the CDR3 is TGTGCCAGCAGTGAAGGTGGGACAGGGAGTCAGCCCCAGCATTTT.

This rearrangement joins TRBV28 to TRBJ1-2; a weak D match, TRBD1 (6 bases). V was clipped by 10 bases and J by 4 bases, with 19 bases between them. The CDR3 totals 14 residues. Germline V gene lookup returns CDR1 MDHEN and CDR2 SYDVKM. CDR3 in amino acids: CATSAGTLTYGYTF. The CDR3 bases are TGTGCCACCTCAGCCGGGACATTGACCTATGGCTACACCTTC.

Only a few counts were recorded for this clone. Written as DNA, the CDR3 is TGTGCCAGCAGTTACTCGTACCCAGGCAATCAGCCCCAGCATTTT. It is translated as CASSYSYPGNQPQHF. The chain carries TRBV6-5 and TRBJ1-5; D uncertain. Germline V gene data show CDR1 as MNHEY and CDR2 as SVGAGI. Trimming took 0 bases from V and 2 from J, leaving 8 bases between them. This CDR3 has 15 residues.

The V gene is TRBV9, the J gene TRBJ1-6; no clear D gene. Germline lookup yields CDR1 SGDLS and CDR2 YYNGEE. The CDR3 sequence is 15 residues long. Deletions cut 1 base from V and 9 bases from J, with 14 bases between. In DNA, the CDR3 is TGTGCCAGCAGCGTACAGACCACTTCAGGTTCACCCCTCCACTTT. Translating gives CASSVQTTSGSPLHF.

The chain has TRBV6-5 and TRBJ2-7; D gene unclear. CDR3 length: 15 residues. The ends were cut back, 0 bases at V and 2 bases at J, with 11 bases in the middle. CDR1 is MNHEY, CDR2 SVGAGI, per germline. The chain's CDR3 is CASSYSNNSPYEQYF. Written as DNA, the CDR3 is TGTGCCAGCAGTTACTCGAATAACAGCCCCTACGAGCAGTACTTC.

The V gene is TRBV10-3, the J gene TRBJ2-3; D perhaps matches TRBD2 (5 bases). Germline CDR1 reads ENHRY; CDR2 reads SYGVKD. V dropped 5 bases and J dropped 1 base, with 13 bases sitting between them. The CDR3 totals 15 residues. For the CDR3, the DNA is TGTGCCATCAGTCACGGAGCGGAAGGCACAGATACGCAGTATTTT. Translated: CAISHGAEGTDTQYF.

The genes are TRBV15 and TRBJ1-2, with 8 bases identical to TRBD1. Germline V gene sequence: CDR1 LNHNV, CDR2 YYDKDF (reference sequence). J was trimmed by 6 bases and V by 2 bases; bases with no gene match: 5. The CDR3 extends over 14 amino acids. CDR3 sequence (DNA): TGTGCCACCAGCAGACGCACGACAGGGGATGGCTACACCTTC. Residues: CATSRRTTGDGYTF.

J is TRBJ1-6 and V is TRBV2; D is unresolved. This CDR3 is 14 amino acids long. The germline CDR1 and CDR2 sequences are SNHLY and FYNNEI. Trimming took off 8 bases at V and 6 bases at J, with 14 bases between the two ends. CDR3: CASRSSVVNSPLHF. The CDR3 DNA sequence: TGTGCCAGCCGAAGCTCGGTAGTTAATTCACCCCTCCACTTT.

The chain is built from TRBV2 and TRBJ1-5; 8 bases line up with TRBD1. This CDR3 comprises 16 residues. V gave up 7 bases and J gave up 7 bases; unmatched junction bases: 15. CDR1 and CDR2 from the germline V gene are SNHLY and FYNNEI. CDR3 DNA sequence: TGTGCCAGCACCCCCGCTGGACAGGGCCGCTGGCAGCCCCAGCATTTT. Residues: CASTPAGQGRWQPQHF.

V and J are TRBV6-5 and TRBJ1-2; D gene uncertain. CDR3 length: 15 residues. CDR1 is MNHEY, CDR2 SVGAGI, per germline. V lost 0 bases and J 1 base, leaving 9 bases between the germline ends. The CDR3 spells CASSYSEGDNYGYTF. The CDR3 DNA reads as TGTGCCAGCAGTTACTCGGAAGGAGATAACTATGGCTACACCTTC.